The clone carrying this T cell receptor beta chain has a count of ten or more. This specimen comes from a study of spatial heterogeneity in lung cancer. Study details: Alpha-chain sequences were consistently detected less often than beta-chain sequences. Each distinct TCR and UMI combination averaged more than ten appearances in raw reads.

Carried by each TCR cDNA molecule was a unique molecular identifier. TCRdb passed the 5' RACE reads through MiXCR, listing each CDR3 protein once. There are 35,000 to 50,000 distinct CDR3 sequences in the sample; approximately 3.1% occur only once, and around 34% lies in the top ten. The time point was: sample taken at primary tumor resection. The sequenced material consisted of unsorted whole RNA from tumor, nontumor lung or frozen PBMC. Germline V gene sequence: CDR1 LGHDT, CDR2 YNNKEL (reference sequence). CDR3 size: 14 residues. The V end was cut by 1 base, the J end by 3 bases, with 7 bases between.

The receptor comes from a male donor with early-stage non-small cell lung cancer. The V and J genes are TRBV3-1 and TRBJ1-5; no clear D. The specimen was normal lung tissue next to the tumor, collected at surgery. CDR3 nucleotides: TGTGCCAGCAGCCAAGGAGGGCACAATCAGCCCCAGCATTTT. Amino acid sequence: CASSQGGHNQPQHF.